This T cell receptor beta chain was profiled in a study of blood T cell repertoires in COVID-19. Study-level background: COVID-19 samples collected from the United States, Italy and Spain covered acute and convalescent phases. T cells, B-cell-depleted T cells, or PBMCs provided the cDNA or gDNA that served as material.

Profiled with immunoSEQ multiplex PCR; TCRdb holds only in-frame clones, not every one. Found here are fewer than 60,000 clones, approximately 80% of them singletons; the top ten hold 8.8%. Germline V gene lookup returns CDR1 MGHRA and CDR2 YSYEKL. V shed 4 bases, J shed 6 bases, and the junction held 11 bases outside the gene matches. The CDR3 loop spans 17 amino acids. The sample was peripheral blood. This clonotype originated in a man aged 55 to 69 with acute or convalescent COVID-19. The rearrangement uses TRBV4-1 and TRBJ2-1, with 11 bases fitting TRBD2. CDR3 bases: TGCGCCAGCAGCCTAGAGGCTAGCGGGGGGCGACTCAATGAGCAGTTCTTC. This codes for CASSLEASGGRLNEQFF.